This T cell receptor beta chain was profiled in a study of blood T cell repertoires in COVID-19. Study in general: T cells, B-cell-depleted T cells, or PBMCs provided the cDNA or gDNA that served as material.

With 3 bases removed from V and 4 bases from J, the gap between germline ends came to 12 bases. Germline lookup yields CDR1 MGHRA and CDR2 YSYEKL. This CDR3 has 14 amino acids. In the study's own analysis: Amplifying reference gene primers gave estimates of nucleated cell counts. Clones were sequenced by immunoSEQ multiplex PCR, and TCRdb holds only the in-frame ones, with some missing. That table gives V, J and clone size, and the DNA gave D and trimming. This sample has approximately 200,000 clones; around 90% occur once, and the top ten carry about 3.5%. Input material: PBMCs or T cells enriched from blood (not recorded which). This sequence was found in a woman in her 30s who had been exposed to COVID-19. The chain carries TRBV4-1 and TRBJ2-5; D perhaps matches TRBD2 (6 bases). The CDR3 region has the DNA TGCGCCAGCAGCCAGGTCGGGAGTCTAGAGACCCAGTACTTC. Translation: CASSQVGSLETQYF.